One sample yielded the 10 T cell receptor beta chains listed below, sequenced in a study of blood T cell repertoires in COVID-19. TCRdb's table, derived via immunoSEQ multiplex PCR, lists solely in-frame clones and lacks some. The sample lists 250,000 or so clones; about 87% were seen once. Material for sequencing was PBMCs or T cells enriched from blood (not recorded which). All receptors derive from a woman aged 25 to 39 with acute COVID-19.

This chain joins TRBV29-1 and TRBJ2-7, with D maybe TRBD2 (6 bases). The CDR3 runs to 12 residues. Trimming took off 7 bases at V and 4 bases at J, with 14 bases between the two ends. Germline V gives CDR1 SQVTM, CDR2 ANQGSEA. The CDR3 sequence is CSARDSLYEQYF. The CDR3 region has the DNA TGCAGCGCCCGGGACTCCCTATACGAGCAGTACTTC.

The chain uses TRBV9 and TRBJ1-2; 7 bases agree with TRBD1. CDR1 and CDR2 from the germline V gene are SGDLS and YYNGEE. The V gene end was trimmed by 0 bases and the J gene end by 2 bases; junction bases not matched to a gene: 7. CDR3 length equals 16 residues. The CDR3 coding sequence is TGTGCCAGCAGCGTAGCCCCCAAGGACAGGAACTATGGCTACACCTTC. Its translation is CASSVAPKDRNYGYTF.

This clone has only a few counts. The chain has TRBV7-9 and TRBJ1-2; D is possibly TRBD1 (6 bases). The CDR3 has 14 residues. The V gene lost 0 bases and the J gene lost 8 bases, with 13 bases spanning the gap. Per the germline V gene, CDR1 is SEHNR and CDR2 is FQNEAQ (reference sequence). The CDR3 region has the DNA TGTGCCAGCAGCTTAGCGGAGGGGGGAGGGGGCTACACCTTC. It yields the protein CASSLAEGGGGYTF. Supplemented by reference TRBV7-9 and TRBJ1-2, the full variable domain reads DTGVSQNPRHKITKRGQNVTFRCDPISEHNRLYWYRQTLGQGPEFLTYFQNEAQLEKSRLLSDRFSAERPKGSFSTLEIQRTEQGDSAMYLCASSLAEGGGGYTFGSGTRLTVV.

The V and J genes are TRBV4-2 and TRBJ2-7; tentative D call: TRBD1 (6 bases). This CDR3 is built from 14 residues. Trimming left V 4 bases short and J 3 bases short, with 13 bases between. CDR1 and CDR2 from the germline V gene are LGHNA and YNFKEQ. The chain's CDR3 is CASSRYTGFYEQYF. In DNA, the CDR3 is TGTGCCAGCAGCCGGTACACAGGGTTCTACGAGCAGTACTTC.

This chain joins TRBV27 and TRBJ1-2; TRBD1 matches 8 bases. This CDR3 comprises 15 residues. The germline CDR1 and CDR2 sequences are MNHEY and SMNVEV (reference sequence). V shed 3 bases and J 4 bases; nucleotides not matched to a gene: 7. This chain's CDR3 is CASSLTGVVFYGYTF. CDR3 DNA: TGTGCCAGCAGTTTGACAGGGGTGGTTTTCTATGGCTACACCTTC.

The chain employs TRBV5-1 and TRBJ1-1, with 9 bases aligning to TRBD1. The germline gives CDR1 SGHRS, CDR2 YFSETQ. The CDR3 covers 14 residues. Germline trimming cut 4 bases from V and 4 bases from J; bases unmatched to any gene: 5. CDR3 sequence reads: CASSPGTGSTEAFF. The CDR3 DNA reads TGCGCCAGCAGCCCCGGGACAGGGAGCACTGAAGCTTTCTTT.

The J gene is TRBJ1-4, the V gene TRBV30, with D perhaps TRBD1 (6 bases). Germline CDR1 and CDR2: GTSNPN and SVGIG (reference sequence). The V gene lost 0 bases and the J gene lost 8 bases, with 13 bases spanning the gap. The CDR3 is made up of 14 amino acids. The CDR3 sequence: CAWSVEQGPEKLFF. The CDR3 DNA is TGTGCCTGGAGTGTAGAACAGGGTCCGGAAAAACTGTTTTTT.

The chain links TRBV4-1 to TRBJ2-7, with D unresolved. CDR3 length: 15 residues. Looked up from germline, CDR1 is MGHRA and CDR2 is YSYEKL. The V and J ends lost 1 base and 2 bases respectively, with 12 bases between them. The CDR3 nucleotides read TGCGCCAGCAGCCAAGGACCCGCCGAGGCCTACGAGCAGTACTTC. Residues: CASSQGPAEAYEQYF.

The sample holds a few counts of this clone. The genes are TRBV5-5 and TRBJ2-7; no clear D gene. Trimming removed 0 bases at V and 4 bases at J, with 8 bases between. Looked up from germline, CDR1 is SGHKS and CDR2 is YYEKEE (reference sequence). This CDR3 contains 13 residues. This CDR3 is CASSLALLYEQYF. CDR3 bases: TGTGCCAGCAGCTTGGCTCTTTTATACGAGCAGTACTTC.

In its sample, this clone was seen once. V gene TRBV5-6 combines with J gene TRBJ1-5; 7 nucleotides match TRBD1. The germline V gene encodes CDR1 SGHDT and CDR2 YYEEEE. Trimming at V came to 4 bases and at J to 5 bases, leaving 0 bases not matched to a gene. This CDR3 contains 12 residues. The DNA of the CDR3 is TGTGCCAGCAGCCAGGGGGATCAGCCCCAGCATTTT. This translates into CASSQGDQPQHF.